The rows below give T cell receptor beta chains drawn from one sample of a study of blood T cell repertoires in COVID-19. Only in-frame clones appear in the TCRdb table, and some are missing; sequencing was by immunoSEQ multiplex PCR. The sample records approximately 270,000 clones, about 90% being singletons. Source material: peripheral blood. The receptor source for this set is a man at least 80 years old with acute or convalescent COVID-19. The CDR3 runs from the conserved cysteine through the conserved F or W. Fields, in order: clone size, D gene, J gene, V gene, CDR3 DNA, CDR3 protein. The D gene is left open where the match is weak. Where a row states a size, it is once, few, many or the class of an expanded clone; other rows omit it.

size: NA; D: TRBD1; J: TRBJ2-1; V: TRBV7-7; DNA: TGTGCTAGCAGCCCGGACAGGGGCAATGAGCAGTTCTTC; CDR3: CASSPDRGNEQFF
size: NA; D: TRBD1; J: TRBJ2-1; V: TRBV7-9; DNA: TGTGCCAGCAGCCACCGGGACAGGGCCCGCAATGAGCAGTTCTTC; CDR3: CASSHRDRARNEQFF
size: NA; D: TRBD2; J: TRBJ2-1; V: TRBV9; DNA: TGTGCCAGCAGCGCCAAAATGATTGGACTAGCTTACAATGAGCAGTTCTTC; CDR3: CASSAKMIGLAYNEQFF
size: NA; D: TRBD1; J: TRBJ1-6; V: TRBV6-1; DNA: TGTGCCAGCAGTGAAGGGGGACAGGGAACCTCACCCCTCCACTTT; CDR3: CASSEGGQGTSPLHF
size: NA; D: TRBD1; J: TRBJ1-2; V: TRBV29-1; DNA: TGCAGCGCCTGGGACAGGGGGCTTGGCTATGGCTACACCTTC; CDR3: CSAWDRGLGYGYTF
size: NA; D: NA; J: TRBJ1-2; V: TRBV19; DNA: TGTGCCAGTAGTACGGACAGAAACTCGATTGGCTACACCTTC; CDR3: CASSTDRNSIGYTF
size: NA; D: NA; J: TRBJ1-2; V: TRBV28; DNA: TGTGCCAGCAGTCGGGGAGAGTATGGCTACACCTTC; CDR3: CASSRGEYGYTF
size: NA; D: TRBD1; J: TRBJ1-2; V: TRBV7-2; DNA: TGTGCCAGCAGCTCCAGGACAGGGGGCCTCTATGGCTACACCTTC; CDR3: CASSSRTGGLYGYTF
size: few; D: NA; J: TRBJ2-7; V: TRBV7-9; DNA: TGTGCCAGCAGCTTATCAGGTCTCGAGCAGTACTTC; CDR3: CASSLSGLEQYF
size: NA; D: NA; J: TRBJ2-3; V: TRBV7-2; DNA: TGTGCCAGCAGCTTAGGGGGGCGCGGCACAGATACGCAGTATTTT; CDR3: CASSLGGRGTDTQYF
size: NA; D: NA; J: TRBJ2-6; V: TRBV7-2; DNA: TGTGCCAGCAGCCCCAACTTATCTGGGGCCAACGTCCTGACTTTC; CDR3: CASSPNLSGANVLTF